Presented here are 27 T cell receptor beta chains from one specimen sequenced in a study of cytomegalovirus exposure and HLA in healthy donors. Amplification used 60 Vbeta primers and 13 Jbeta primers. Here immunoSEQ multiplex PCR was the method, and the copy in TCRdb shows in-frame clones only, minus some. This sample carries 150,000 to 200,000 clones, roughly 76% of them seen once, and the ten largest clones take roughly 5.2%. The sequenced material came from PBMCs. The receptors come from a woman younger than 30 in good health and CMV-seropositive.

This clone was counted a few times. This chain links TRBV6-5 with TRBJ1-6, with a weak D call TRBD1 (6 bases). Germline V gene lookup returns CDR1 MNHEY and CDR2 SVGAGI. V was pared by 5 bases and J by 7 bases, with 15 bases between. The CDR3 is made up of 15 amino acids. As DNA, the CDR3 is TGTGCCAGCAGTCCTAGGGACATAACGAATTCACCCCTCCACTTT. This translates into CASSPRDITNSPLHF.

This rearrangement joins TRBV6-5 to TRBJ1-5; D is unclear. V lost 4 bases and J 9 bases, leaving 13 bases between the germline ends. The CDR3 length is 13 residues. Germline lookup yields CDR1 MNHEY and CDR2 SVGAGI. CDR3 residues: CASSSLRTRPQHF. The CDR3 nucleotides are TGTGCCAGCAGTTCCCTTAGGACTCGGCCCCAGCATTTT.

The table lists this clone with a count of one. The chain joins TRBV4-3 to TRBJ1-1, with 11 positions matching TRBD1. This CDR3 comprises 20 residues. The V gene's germline CDR1 is LGHNA and CDR2 YSLEER. The ends lost 0 bases at V and 3 bases at J; junction bases unmatched: 15. The DNA of the CDR3 is TGCGCCAGCAGCCAAGAAGTAGTTCAAGGGACAGGGGGTTGGGACACTGAAGCTTTCTTT. It is translated as CASSQEVVQGTGGWDTEAFF.

The J gene is TRBJ1-3, the V gene TRBV11-2; D is perhaps TRBD1 (5 bases). Germline V gene lookup returns CDR1 SGHAT and CDR2 FQNNGV. The CDR3 covers 15 residues. Trimming left V 7 bases short and J 3 bases short, with 16 bases between. The CDR3 is CASKTSGSGGNTIYF. The CDR3 DNA sequence: TGTGCCAGCAAAACGTCAGGGTCCGGTGGAAACACCATATATTTT.

This clone was detected once. The chain has TRBV5-1 and TRBJ2-1; TRBD2 is a possible D gene (7 bases). Germline V gene data show CDR1 as SGHRS and CDR2 as YFSETQ. Trimming cost V 4 bases and J 0 bases, with 11 bases left between them. This CDR3 has 15 residues. The CDR3, as DNA: TGCGCCAGCAGCACCGGGGGGCGCTCCTACAATGAGCAGTTCTTC. Amino acid sequence: CASSTGGRSYNEQFF.

The chain combines TRBV28 with TRBJ2-5; tentative D call: TRBD1 (5 bases). Trimming removed 3 bases at V and 11 bases at J, with 10 bases between. CDR1 and CDR2 (germline): MDHEN, SYDVKM. The CDR3 covers 11 residues. CDR3 bases: TGTGCCAGCAGTTTTAGGGGTGAGCAGTACTTC. Encoded protein: CASSFRGEQYF.

The chain combines TRBV11-3 with TRBJ1-4, with 10 bases lining up with TRBD1. This CDR3 is built from 18 residues. Trimming removed 6 bases from V and 0 bases from J; junction bases left unmatched: 10. Germline CDR1 is SGHNT and CDR2 is YENEEA. The CDR3 nucleotides are TGTGCCAGCAGACGAGGCAGGGGACAGGGGACAACTAATGAAAAACTGTTTTTT. Protein product: CASRRGRGQGTTNEKLFF.

The V and J genes are TRBV7-6 and TRBJ2-1; TRBD2 matches at 11 bases. The CDR3 consists of 16 residues. J gave up 8 bases and V 4 bases, and 10 bases lay outside the gene matches. Germline CDR1 SGHVS, CDR2 FNYEAQ. The chain's CDR3 is CASSSPIAGGPYEQFF. The CDR3 coding sequence is TGTGCCAGCAGCTCGCCCATAGCGGGGGGGCCCTATGAGCAGTTCTTC. The full variable domain, with the rest looked up from reference TRBV7-6 and TRBJ2-1, is GAGVSQSPRYKVTKRGQDVALRCDPISGHVSLYWYRQALGQGPEFLTYFNYEAQQDKSGLPNDRFSAERPEGSISTLTIQRTEQRDSAMYRCASSSPIAGGPYEQFFGPGTRLTVL.

This clone occurred once. The chain links TRBV5-1 to TRBJ2-1; 9 nucleotides match TRBD2. Germline trimming cut 2 bases from V and 8 bases from J; bases unmatched to any gene: 5. The CDR3 contains 14 residues. CDR1 and CDR2 (germline): SGHRS, YFSETQ. The chain's CDR3 is CASSFRRGGDEQFF. CDR3 DNA: TGCGCCAGCAGCTTCCGCCGCGGGGGGGATGAGCAGTTCTTC.

CDR3 nucleotide sequence: TGTGCCAGCAGCCAAAGGGGGGAGGCTAGCGGGGGTCAGGAGCAGTTCTTC. The encoded protein is CASSQRGEASGGQEQFF. The chain uses TRBV4-2 and TRBJ2-1, with 10 bases identical to TRBD2. After removal of 2 bases from V and 10 bases from J, the junction contained 14 bases not matched to a gene. This CDR3 is 17 amino acids long. The germline V gene has CDR1 LGHNA and CDR2 YNFKEQ.

V usage is TRBV7-3 and J usage is TRBJ2-5; 10 bases agree with TRBD2. Germline lookup yields CDR1 SGHTA and CDR2 FQGTGA. This CDR3 region has 16 residues. Trimming removed 2 bases from V and 0 bases from J; junction bases left unmatched: 3. CDR3 loop: CASSLLSGGDQETQYF. DNA of the CDR3: TGTGCCAGCAGCTTACTGAGCGGGGGGGACCAAGAGACCCAGTACTTC.

This chain links TRBV4-1 with TRBJ1-2, with D hard to call. Per the germline V gene, CDR1 is MGHRA and CDR2 is YSYEKL. Trimming shortened V by 0 bases and J by 8 bases, and 7 bases separated the two germline ends. The CDR3 loop spans 12 amino acids. The CDR3 sequence: CASSQDLRGYTF. Here the CDR3 DNA reads TGCGCCAGCAGCCAAGATCTGCGGGGCTACACCTTC.

This chain links TRBV14 with TRBJ1-6; the match to TRBD1 covers 7 bases. With V trimmed by 3 bases and J by 10 bases, 9 bases remained unmatched. This CDR3 contains 15 residues. Germline V gene lookup returns CDR1 SGHDN and CDR2 FVKESK. In DNA, the CDR3 is TGTGCCAGCAGCCACAAAACAGGGGAAGGCTCACCCCTCCACTTT. Its protein is CASSHKTGEGSPLHF. The whole variable domain, remainder taken from reference TRBV14 and TRBJ1-6, is EAGVTQFPSHSVIEKGQTVTLRCDPISGHDNLYWYRRVMGKEIKFLLHFVKESKQDESGMPNNRFLAERTGGTYSTLKVQPAELEDSGVYFCASSHKTGEGSPLHFGNGTRLTVT.

The chain has TRBV9 and TRBJ1-1; D uncertain. The germline V gene has CDR1 SGDLS and CDR2 YYNGEE. The CDR3 length is 14 residues. Trimming pared 6 bases from V and 10 bases from J, leaving 22 bases between. Here the CDR3 DNA reads TGTGCCAGCACCCCTACCTGGCCCCCTGGGCGAGCTTTCTTT. Its translation is CASTPTWPPGRAFF.

The count of this clone is one. The chain carries TRBV7-9 and TRBJ2-7, with D unclear. Trimming pared 4 bases from V and 0 bases from J, leaving 7 bases between. The length of the CDR3 is 13 residues. CDR1 and CDR2 (germline): SEHNR, FQNEAQ (reference sequence). The DNA of the CDR3 is TGTGCCAGCAGCTCAGGCACCTCCTACGAGCAGTACTTC. Translation gives CASSSGTSYEQYF.

The V gene is TRBV10-3, the J gene TRBJ2-5; 11 positions agree with TRBD2. V lost 5 bases and J lost 9; bases outside the gene matches: 11. CDR3 size: 15 residues. Germline V lookup: CDR1 ENHRY, CDR2 SYGVKD. The CDR3 nucleotides read TGTGCCATCAGTCCCGGGACTAGCGGAATAGGGGCCCAGTACTTC. The encoded protein is CAISPGTSGIGAQYF.

The rearrangement joins TRBV27 to TRBJ2-2; D uncertain. Trimming stripped 0 bases from V and 7 bases from J, with 3 bases between. The CDR3 covers 12 residues. Germline assignment: CDR1 MNHEY and CDR2 SMNVEV (reference sequence). The CDR3 DNA reads as TGTGCCAGCAGTTTATCGTACGGGGAGCTGTTTTTT. As protein: CASSLSYGELFF.

V usage is TRBV4-2 and J usage is TRBJ2-3; 10 bases match TRBD2. The ends lost 0 bases at V and 4 bases at J; junction bases unmatched: 7. This CDR3 region has 17 residues. The germline gives CDR1 LGHNA, CDR2 YNFKEQ. Here the CDR3 reads CASSQDRASGGSDTQYF. CDR3 bases: TGTGCCAGCAGCCAAGATCGGGCTAGCGGGGGCTCAGATACGCAGTATTTT.

The rearrangement joins TRBV18 to TRBJ1-3; D perhaps matches TRBD1 (6 bases). The CDR3 extends over 16 amino acids. V was shortened by 2 bases and J by 0 bases, with 11 bases between the two germline ends. Germline CDR1 KGHSH, CDR2 LQKENI. CDR3 sequence: CASSPTTGTSGNTIYF. CDR3 coding DNA: TGTGCCAGCTCACCAACTACAGGGACCTCTGGAAACACCATATATTTT.

The V gene is TRBV21-1, the J gene TRBJ1-1. TRBV21-1 constitutes a pseudogene. The CDR3 is 16 amino acids. CDR3 bases: TGTGCCAGCAGCACCCAACGGAAAACTATGAACACTGAAGCTTTCTTT. This codes for CASSTQRKTMNTEAFF.

The gene calls are TRBV5-8 and TRBJ1-2, with 7 bases lining up with TRBD1. CDR3 size: 13 residues. Germline V gene data show CDR1 as SGHTS and CDR2 as YDEGEE. Trimming at V came to 2 bases and at J to 4 bases, leaving 2 bases not matched to a gene. The CDR3 DNA sequence: TGTGCCAGCAGCTTCCGGGACAGCTATGGCTACACCTTC. Protein sequence: CASSFRDSYGYTF.

V is TRBV7-5 and J is TRBJ1-2; the tabulated D call, TRBD1, remains unverified against the DNA. TRBV7-5 corresponds to a pseudogene. The CDR3 is 17 residues long. The DNA of the CDR3 is TGTGCCAGAAGCTTAGCGCACAGGGGGCGAAATAACTATGGCTACACCTTC. Residues: CARSLAHRGRNNYGYTF.

The chain combines TRBV7-6 with TRBJ1-6; 7 nucleotides line up with TRBD1. V was clipped by 7 bases and J by 10 bases; unmatched bases: 13. Germline lookup yields CDR1 SGHVS and CDR2 FNYEAQ. CDR3 length: 15 residues. CDR3 residues: CASTRRQGRGSPLHF. CDR3 in DNA: TGTGCCAGCACCCGAAGACAGGGTAGGGGCTCACCCCTCCACTTT. Complete variable domain (other parts from reference TRBV7-6 and TRBJ1-6): GAGVSQSPRYKVTKRGQDVALRCDPISGHVSLYWYRQALGQGPEFLTYFNYEAQQDKSGLPNDRFSAERPEGSISTLTIQRTEQRDSAMYRCASTRRQGRGSPLHFGNGTRLTVT.

This clone was seen more than once but under ten times. The rearrangement uses TRBV5-4 and TRBJ1-1; 7 bases map to TRBD1. The CDR3 is 14 amino acids. Germline V gives CDR1 SGHNT, CDR2 YYREEE (reference sequence). V lost 0 bases, J lost 8 bases, and 7 bases stayed unmatched. The CDR3 nucleotides are TGTGCCAGCAGCTTGGTCTCTCGGACAGGCGAAGCTTTCTTT. It yields the protein CASSLVSRTGEAFF.

The rearrangement joins TRBV30 to TRBJ1-5, with D tentatively TRBD1 (5 bases). Germline-derived CDR1 and CDR2 are GTSNPN and SVGIG (reference sequence). The CDR3 is made up of 13 amino acids. The V and J ends lost 2 bases and 4 bases respectively, with 9 bases between them. CDR3 DNA: TGTGCCTGGAGTCCACGGGGGAATCAGCCCCAGCATTTT. Translating gives CAWSPRGNQPQHF.

The rearrangement joins TRBV29-1 to TRBJ2-1, with D possibly TRBD2 on 5 matching bases. With 4 bases removed from V and 4 bases from J, the gap between germline ends came to 14 bases. In germline, CDR1 is SQVTM, CDR2 ANQGSEA. CDR3 size: 14 residues. The CDR3 is CSVGLAGGYNEQFF. The CDR3 nucleotides read TGCAGCGTTGGCTTGGCGGGTGGGTACAATGAGCAGTTCTTC.

The V gene is TRBV7-3, the J gene TRBJ2-5; D possibly corresponds to TRBD2 (5 bases). Germline V gene lookup returns CDR1 SGHTA and CDR2 FQGTGA. This CDR3 spans 13 amino acids. V lost 2 bases, J lost 3 bases, and 7 bases lay in between. The CDR3 sequence is CASSLVREETQYF. The CDR3 nucleotides read TGTGCCAGCAGCTTAGTGCGGGAAGAGACCCAGTACTTC.